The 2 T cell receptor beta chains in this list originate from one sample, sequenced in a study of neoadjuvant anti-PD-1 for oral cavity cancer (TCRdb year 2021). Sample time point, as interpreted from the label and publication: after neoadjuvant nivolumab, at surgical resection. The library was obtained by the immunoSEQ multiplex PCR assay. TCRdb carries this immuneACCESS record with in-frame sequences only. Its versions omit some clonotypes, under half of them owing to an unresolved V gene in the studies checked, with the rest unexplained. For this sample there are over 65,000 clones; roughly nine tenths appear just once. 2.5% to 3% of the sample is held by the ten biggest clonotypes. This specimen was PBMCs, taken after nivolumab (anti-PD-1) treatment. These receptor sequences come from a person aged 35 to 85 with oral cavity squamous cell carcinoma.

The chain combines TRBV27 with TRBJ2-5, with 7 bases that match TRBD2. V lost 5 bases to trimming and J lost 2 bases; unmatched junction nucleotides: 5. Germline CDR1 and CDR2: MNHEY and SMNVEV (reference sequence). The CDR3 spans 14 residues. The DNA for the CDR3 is TGTGCCAGCAGTAGGCTAGCGGAACAAGAGACCCAGTACTTC. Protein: CASSRLAEQETQYF.

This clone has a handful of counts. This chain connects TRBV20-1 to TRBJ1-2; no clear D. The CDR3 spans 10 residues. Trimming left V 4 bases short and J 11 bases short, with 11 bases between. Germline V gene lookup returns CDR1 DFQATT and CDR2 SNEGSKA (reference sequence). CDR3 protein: CSATRPWYTF. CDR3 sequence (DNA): TGCAGTGCTACCAGACCTTGGTACACCTTC.